Each of the 15 T cell receptor beta chains below was sequenced from the same sample in a study of Ad26.COV2.S vaccination and SARS-CoV-2 variants. Sequencing used immunoSEQ multiplex PCR; TCRdb keeps in-frame clones, though not all of them. This sample has around 300,000 clones, with around 90% found just once. As to treatment: roughly 18 received Ad26.COV2.S at low or high dose, single or two shots; roughly five received placebo; per-sample allocation not given. On day 63 after the first injection, vaccine and placebo recipients gave samples. Sequenced here: peripheral blood, sampled in a trial of Ad26.COV2.S vaccine versus placebo. Source of these receptors: a person between 18 and 60 years old who received the Ad26.COV2.S COVID-19 vaccine or a placebo.

The chain is built from TRBV27 and TRBJ2-7; 7 positions match TRBD2. This CDR3 has 16 amino acids. V lost 5 bases to trimming and J lost 2 bases; unmatched junction nucleotides: 12. Germline CDR1 MNHEY, CDR2 SMNVEV (reference sequence). The CDR3 sequence is CASSPSGTNFPYEQYF. The DNA of the CDR3 is TGTGCCAGCAGTCCTTCCGGGACTAACTTCCCCTACGAGCAGTACTTC.

The chain uses TRBV29-1 and TRBJ2-5, with 9 bases lining up with TRBD1. CDR1 and CDR2 (germline): SQVTM, ANQGSEA. J was trimmed by 5 bases and V by 4 bases; bases with no gene match: 5. The CDR3 has 13 residues. The DNA for the CDR3 is TGCAGCGTTGCGGGGGACAGGGTTGAGACCCAGTACTTC. Translating it yields CSVAGDRVETQYF.

The chain uses TRBV12-5 and TRBJ2-3; 10 nucleotides align to TRBD1. The J segment lost 3 bases and the V segment lost 6 bases, leaving 3 bases of the junction unmatched. Germline V gene sequence: CDR1 LGHNT, CDR2 FRNRAP. This CDR3 spans 14 amino acids. In DNA, the CDR3 is TGTGCTAGTGGACCGGGACAGGGGACAGATACGCAGTATTTT. Its translation is CASGPGQGTDTQYF.

The chain combines TRBV25-1 with TRBJ1-1; a possible D gene is TRBD1 (5 bases). The germline gives CDR1 MGHDK, CDR2 SYGVNS. CDR3 length: 13 amino acids. V was cut by 6 bases and J by 0 bases, with 8 bases left in between. In DNA, the CDR3 is TGTGCCAGCAGCCGACAGATGAACACTGAAGCTTTCTTT. Protein sequence: CASSRQMNTEAFF.

J is TRBJ1-2 and V is TRBV13, with D perhaps matching TRBD1 (6 bases). The CDR3 is made up of 13 amino acids. Germline V gives CDR1 PRHDT, CDR2 FYEKMQ (reference sequence). V gave up 3 bases and J gave up 5 bases, with 10 bases separating them. CDR3 bases: TGTGCCAGCAGCTTTGACAGGACTTATGGCTACACCTTC. This gives the protein CASSFDRTYGYTF. The full variable domain, rest sourced from reference TRBV13 and TRBJ1-2, is AAGVIQSPRHLIKEKRETATLKCYPIPRHDTVYWYQQGPGQDPQFLISFYEKMQSDKGSIPDRFSAQQFSDYHSELNMSSLELGDSALYFCASSFDRTYGYTFGSGTRLTVV.

The genes are TRBV5-4 and TRBJ2-7; 11 nucleotides agree with TRBD1. V lost 4 bases, J lost 6 bases, and 6 bases stayed unmatched. CDR3 size: 14 residues. CDR1 is SGHNT, CDR2 YYREEE, per germline (reference sequence). The CDR3 DNA reads TGTGCCAGCAGCCCCTGGGACAGGGGGGGCGAGCAGTACTTC. Translation gives CASSPWDRGGEQYF.

The chain joins TRBV29-1 to TRBJ1-5; 7 nucleotides line up with TRBD1. After removal of 4 bases from V and 0 bases from J, the junction contained 12 bases not matched to a gene. The CDR3 consists of 17 residues. Germline assignment: CDR1 SQVTM and CDR2 ANQGSEA. The CDR3 nucleotides are TGCAGCGTTGTATTGGGCAGGGGGGGGGATAGCAATCAGCCCCAGCATTTT. Protein sequence: CSVVLGRGGDSNQPQHF.

CDR3 in amino acids: CASSYSYSGNTIYF. The CDR3 DNA follows: TGTGCCAGCAGTTACTCTTACTCTGGAAACACCATATATTTT. This rearrangement joins TRBV6-6 to TRBJ1-3; D is ambiguous. The CDR3 totals 14 residues. Trimming shortened V by 0 bases and J by 0 bases, and 3 bases separated the two germline ends. Germline loops: CDR1 MNHNY, CDR2 SVGAGI (reference sequence).

The chain uses TRBV4-2 and TRBJ2-3; TRBD2 aligns across 12 bases. The CDR3 runs to 16 residues. V dropped 2 bases and J dropped 5; count of bases not matched to a gene: 5. Per germline, CDR1 LGHNA and CDR2 YNFKEQ. CDR3 protein: CASSQLLAGGQDTQYF. Written as DNA, the CDR3 is TGTGCCAGCAGCCAACTTCTAGCGGGGGGGCAAGATACGCAGTATTTT.

The chain links TRBV3-1 (or the pseudogene TRBV3-2) to TRBJ1-3; no reliable D call. Germline values: CDR1 LGHDT, CDR2 YNNKEL (reference sequence). CDR3 length: 13 residues. V gave up 1 base and J gave up 11 bases, with 12 bases separating them. The CDR3 region has the DNA TGTGCCAGCAGCCAAGGGCGGAGCGTTTCCATATATTTT. Its protein product is CASSQGRSVSIYF.

The rearrangement links TRBV27 to TRBJ1-5; TRBD1 is a possible D gene (6 bases). V was clipped by 6 bases and J by 2 bases, with 11 bases between them. The CDR3 spans 14 residues. From germline, CDR1 is MNHEY and CDR2 SMNVEV (reference sequence). The CDR3 loop reads CASSLQGRNQPQHF. As DNA, the CDR3 is TGTGCCAGCAGCCTACAGGGTCGCAATCAGCCCCAGCATTTT.

The CDR3, as DNA: TGTGCCAGTAGTAAACCCGTTACCGGGGAGCTGTTTTTT. This sequence encodes CASSKPVTGELFF. The chain links TRBV19 to TRBJ2-2; D unresolved. The CDR3 is 13 residues long. V lost 4 bases and J 5 bases, leaving 8 bases between the germline ends. Germline V gene lookup returns CDR1 LNHDA and CDR2 SQIVND (reference sequence).

CDR3 amino acids: CASSYVEATGELFF. CDR3 nucleotide sequence: TGTGCCAGCAGTTACGTAGAAGCCACCGGGGAGCTGTTTTTT. The V gene is TRBV6-6, the J gene TRBJ2-2; D gene uncertain. CDR1 is MNHNY and CDR2 is SVGAGI in the germline V gene (reference sequence). V lost 2 bases to trimming and J lost 4 bases, with 8 bases between them. The CDR3 runs 14 residues.

V usage is TRBV4-1 and J usage is TRBJ2-7; TRBD1 agrees at 9 bases. J lost 5 bases, V lost 8 bases, and 7 bases had no gene match. Germline CDR1 is MGHRA and CDR2 is YSYEKL. CDR3 length: 13 residues. The CDR3 protein is CASAPGQGNEQYF. In DNA, the CDR3 is TGCGCCAGCGCACCGGGACAGGGTAACGAGCAGTACTTC.

The chain joins TRBV19 to TRBJ2-7; 7 bases fit TRBD1. This CDR3 has 14 amino acids. V lost 5 bases and J lost 1; bases outside the gene matches: 5. Germline CDR1 and CDR2: LNHDA and SQIVND (reference sequence). CDR3 DNA: TGTGCCAGTAGTGACAGGGTTGGGTCCTACGAGCAGTACTTC. Translated, it gives CASSDRVGSYEQYF.